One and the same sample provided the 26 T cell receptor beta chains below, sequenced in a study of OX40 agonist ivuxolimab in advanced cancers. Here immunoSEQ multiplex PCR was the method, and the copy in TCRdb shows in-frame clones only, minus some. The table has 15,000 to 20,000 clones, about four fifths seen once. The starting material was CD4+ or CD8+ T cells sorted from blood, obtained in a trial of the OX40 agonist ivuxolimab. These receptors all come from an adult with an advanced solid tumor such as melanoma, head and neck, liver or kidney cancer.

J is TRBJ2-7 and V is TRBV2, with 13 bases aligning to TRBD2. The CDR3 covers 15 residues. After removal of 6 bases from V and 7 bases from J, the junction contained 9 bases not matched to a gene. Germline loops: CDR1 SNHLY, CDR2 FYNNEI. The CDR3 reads CASSDRTSGSLEQYF. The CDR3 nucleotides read TGTGCCAGCAGCGACCGGACTAGCGGGAGTCTTGAGCAGTACTTC.

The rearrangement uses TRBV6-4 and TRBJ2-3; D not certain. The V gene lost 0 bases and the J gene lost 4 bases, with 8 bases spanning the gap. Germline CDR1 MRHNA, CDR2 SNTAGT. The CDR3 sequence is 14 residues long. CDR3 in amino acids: CASSDSMSADTQYF. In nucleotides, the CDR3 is TGTGCCAGCAGTGACTCGATGTCCGCAGATACGCAGTATTTT.

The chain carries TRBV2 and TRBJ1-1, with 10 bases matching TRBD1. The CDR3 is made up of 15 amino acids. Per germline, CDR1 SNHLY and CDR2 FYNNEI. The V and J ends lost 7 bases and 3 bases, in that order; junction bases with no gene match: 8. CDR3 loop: CASTGQGGVDTEAFF. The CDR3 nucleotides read TGTGCCAGCACCGGACAGGGGGGGGTCGACACTGAAGCTTTCTTT.

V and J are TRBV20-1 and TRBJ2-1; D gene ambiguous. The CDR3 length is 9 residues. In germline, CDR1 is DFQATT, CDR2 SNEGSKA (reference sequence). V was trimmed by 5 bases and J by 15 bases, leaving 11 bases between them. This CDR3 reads CSASPGPFF. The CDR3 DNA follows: TGCAGTGCTTCCCCTGGTCCGTTCTTC.

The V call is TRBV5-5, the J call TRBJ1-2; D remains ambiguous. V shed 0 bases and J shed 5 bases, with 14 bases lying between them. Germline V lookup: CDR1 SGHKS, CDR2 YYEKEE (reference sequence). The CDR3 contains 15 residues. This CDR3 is CASSLGAKVGYGYTF. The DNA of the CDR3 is TGTGCCAGCAGCTTGGGTGCGAAGGTTGGGTATGGCTACACCTTC. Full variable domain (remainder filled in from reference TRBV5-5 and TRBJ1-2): DAGVTQSPTHLIKTRGQQVTLRCSPISGHKSVSWYQQVLGQGPQFIFQYYEKEERGRGNFPDRFSARQFPNYSSELNVNALLLGDSALYLCASSLGAKVGYGYTFGSGTRLTVV.

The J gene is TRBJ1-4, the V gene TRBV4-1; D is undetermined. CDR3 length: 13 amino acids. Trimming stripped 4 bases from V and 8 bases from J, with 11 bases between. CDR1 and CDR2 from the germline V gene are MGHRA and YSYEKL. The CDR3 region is CASSRTREEKLFF. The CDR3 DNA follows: TGCGCCAGCAGCCGCACGCGTGAAGAAAAACTGTTTTTT.

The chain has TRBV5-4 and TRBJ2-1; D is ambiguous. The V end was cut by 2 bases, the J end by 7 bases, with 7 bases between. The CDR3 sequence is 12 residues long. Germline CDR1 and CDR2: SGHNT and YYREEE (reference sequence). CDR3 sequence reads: CASSFVRNEQFF. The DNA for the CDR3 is TGTGCCAGCAGCTTCGTACGGAATGAGCAGTTCTTC.

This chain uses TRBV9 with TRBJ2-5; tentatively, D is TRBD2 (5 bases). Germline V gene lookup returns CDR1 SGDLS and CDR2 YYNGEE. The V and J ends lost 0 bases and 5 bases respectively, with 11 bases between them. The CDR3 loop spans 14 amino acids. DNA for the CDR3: TGTGCCAGCAGCGTAGAGGCGAGGGTTGAGACCCAGTACTTC. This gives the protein CASSVEARVETQYF.

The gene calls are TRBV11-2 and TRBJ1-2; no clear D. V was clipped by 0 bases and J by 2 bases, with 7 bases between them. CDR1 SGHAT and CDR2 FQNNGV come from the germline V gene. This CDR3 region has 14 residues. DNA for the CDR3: TGTGCCAGCAGCTTAGAGCTCAGCAACTATGGCTACACCTTC. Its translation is CASSLELSNYGYTF.

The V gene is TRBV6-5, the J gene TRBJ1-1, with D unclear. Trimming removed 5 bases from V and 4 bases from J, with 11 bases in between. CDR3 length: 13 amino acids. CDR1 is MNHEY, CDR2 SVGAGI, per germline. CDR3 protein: CASSNTKGTEAFF. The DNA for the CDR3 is TGTGCCAGCAGTAATACGAAGGGCACTGAAGCTTTCTTT.

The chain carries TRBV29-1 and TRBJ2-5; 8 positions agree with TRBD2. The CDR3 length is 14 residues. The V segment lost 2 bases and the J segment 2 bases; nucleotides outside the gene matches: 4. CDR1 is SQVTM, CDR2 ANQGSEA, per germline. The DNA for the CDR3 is TGCAGCGTTGAACTGGCGGGAGGTCAAGAGACCCAGTACTTC. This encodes CSVELAGGQETQYF.

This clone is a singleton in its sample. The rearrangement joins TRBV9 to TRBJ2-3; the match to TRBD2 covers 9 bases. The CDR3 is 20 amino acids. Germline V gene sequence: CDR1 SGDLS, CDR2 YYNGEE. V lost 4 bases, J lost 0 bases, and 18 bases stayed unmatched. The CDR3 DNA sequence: TGTGCCAGCAGCCCCCGTAGTCAGTTAGCGGGAGAAGGGAGCACAGATACGCAGTATTTT. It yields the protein CASSPRSQLAGEGSTDTQYF.

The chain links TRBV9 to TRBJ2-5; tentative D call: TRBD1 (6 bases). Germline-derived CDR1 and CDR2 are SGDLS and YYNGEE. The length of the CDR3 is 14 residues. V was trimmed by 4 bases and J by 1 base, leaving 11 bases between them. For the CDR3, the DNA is TGTGCCAGCAGCTCAGGGACATCCCAAGAGACCCAGTACTTC. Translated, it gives CASSSGTSQETQYF.

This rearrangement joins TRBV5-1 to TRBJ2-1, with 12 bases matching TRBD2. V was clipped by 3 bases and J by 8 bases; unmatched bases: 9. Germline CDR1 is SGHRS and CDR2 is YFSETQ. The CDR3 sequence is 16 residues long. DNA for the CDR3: TGCGCCAGCAGCTATCGACTAGCGGGGGAAGGGTATGAGCAGTTCTTC. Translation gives CASSYRLAGEGYEQFF.

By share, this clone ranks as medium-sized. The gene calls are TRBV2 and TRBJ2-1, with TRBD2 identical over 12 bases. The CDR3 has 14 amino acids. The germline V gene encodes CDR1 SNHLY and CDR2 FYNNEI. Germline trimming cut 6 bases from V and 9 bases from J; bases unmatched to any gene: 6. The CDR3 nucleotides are TGTGCCAGCAGCCTAGCGGGAGGGGCCGGTGAGCAGTTCTTC. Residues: CASSLAGGAGEQFF.

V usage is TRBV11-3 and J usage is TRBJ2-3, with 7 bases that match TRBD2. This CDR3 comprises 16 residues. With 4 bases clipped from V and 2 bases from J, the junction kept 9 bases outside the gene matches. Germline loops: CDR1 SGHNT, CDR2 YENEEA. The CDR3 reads CASSSSSAGNTDTQYF. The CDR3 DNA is TGTGCCAGCAGCTCCTCTTCAGCGGGAAACACAGATACGCAGTATTTT.

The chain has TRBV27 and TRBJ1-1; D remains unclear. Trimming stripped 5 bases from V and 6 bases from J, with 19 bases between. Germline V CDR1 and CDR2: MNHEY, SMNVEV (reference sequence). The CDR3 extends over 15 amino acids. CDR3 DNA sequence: TGTGCCAGCAGTATCTCCCAAGGGTCTGGGGCTGAAGCTTTCTTT. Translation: CASSISQGSGAEAFF.

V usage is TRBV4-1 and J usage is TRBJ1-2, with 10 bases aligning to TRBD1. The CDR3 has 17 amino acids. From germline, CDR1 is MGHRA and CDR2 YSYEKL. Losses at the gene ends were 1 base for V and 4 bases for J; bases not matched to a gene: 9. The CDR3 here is CASSQGLDRGQIYGYTF. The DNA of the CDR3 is TGCGCCAGCAGCCAAGGTCTTGACAGGGGGCAAATCTATGGCTACACCTTC.

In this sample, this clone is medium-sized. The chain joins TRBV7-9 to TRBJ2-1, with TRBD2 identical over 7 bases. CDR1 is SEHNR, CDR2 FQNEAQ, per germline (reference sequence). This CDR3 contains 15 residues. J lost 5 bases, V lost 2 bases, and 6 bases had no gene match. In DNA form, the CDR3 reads TGTGCCAGCAGCTTATGGGTCCTAGCGGACAATGAGCAGTTCTTC. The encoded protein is CASSLWVLADNEQFF.

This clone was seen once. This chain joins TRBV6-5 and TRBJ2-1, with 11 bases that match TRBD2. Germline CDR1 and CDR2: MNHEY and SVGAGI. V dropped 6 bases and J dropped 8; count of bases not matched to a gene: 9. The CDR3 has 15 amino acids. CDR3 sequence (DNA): TGTGCCAGCAGCTTTACTAGCGGGAGTTACGATGAGCAGTTCTTC. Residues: CASSFTSGSYDEQFF.

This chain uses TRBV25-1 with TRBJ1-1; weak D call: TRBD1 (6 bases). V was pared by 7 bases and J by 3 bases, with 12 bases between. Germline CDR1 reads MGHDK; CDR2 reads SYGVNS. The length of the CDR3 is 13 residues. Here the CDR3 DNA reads TGTGCCAGCACCTTAGGGGGAGACACTGAAGCTTTCTTT. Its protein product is CASTLGGDTEAFF.

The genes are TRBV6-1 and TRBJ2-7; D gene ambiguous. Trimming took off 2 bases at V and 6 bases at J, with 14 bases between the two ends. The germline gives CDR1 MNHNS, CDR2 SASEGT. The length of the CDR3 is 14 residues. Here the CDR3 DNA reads TGTGCCAGCAGTGAAATTTCCCATGAGAGCGAGCAGTACTTC. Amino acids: CASSEISHESEQYF.

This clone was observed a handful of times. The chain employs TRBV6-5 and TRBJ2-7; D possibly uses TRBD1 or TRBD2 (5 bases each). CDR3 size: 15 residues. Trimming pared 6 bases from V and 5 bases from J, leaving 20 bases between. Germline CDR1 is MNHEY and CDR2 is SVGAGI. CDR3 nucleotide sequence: TGTGCCAGCAGCCCCGTTGGGGGTCGGGGTGACGAGCAGTACTTC. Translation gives CASSPVGGRGDEQYF.

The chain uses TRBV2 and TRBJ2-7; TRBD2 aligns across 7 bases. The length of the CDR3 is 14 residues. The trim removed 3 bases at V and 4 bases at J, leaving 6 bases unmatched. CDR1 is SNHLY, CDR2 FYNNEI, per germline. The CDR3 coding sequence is TGTGCCAGCAGTGACCGGGACGGGGGGTACGAGCAGTACTTC. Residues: CASSDRDGGYEQYF.

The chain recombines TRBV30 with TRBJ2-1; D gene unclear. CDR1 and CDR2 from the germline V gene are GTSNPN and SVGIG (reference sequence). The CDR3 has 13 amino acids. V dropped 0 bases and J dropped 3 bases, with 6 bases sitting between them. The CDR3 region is CAWSVGNYNEQFF. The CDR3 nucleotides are TGTGCCTGGAGTGTAGGGAACTACAATGAGCAGTTCTTC.

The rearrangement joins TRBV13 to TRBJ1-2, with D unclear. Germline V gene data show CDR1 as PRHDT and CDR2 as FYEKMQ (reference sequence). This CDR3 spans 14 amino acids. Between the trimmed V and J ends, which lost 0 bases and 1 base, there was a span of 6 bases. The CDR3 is CASSLGRGNYGYTF. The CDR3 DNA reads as TGTGCCAGCAGCTTAGGCAGAGGTAACTATGGCTACACCTTC.